What follows are 25 T cell receptor beta chains derived from one specimen sequenced in a study of blood T cell repertoires in COVID-19. Produced via immunoSEQ multiplex PCR; TCRdb's table is partial and in-frame only. The sample has some 150,000 clones; approximately 88% are singletons. The sample consisted of peripheral blood. The source is a man between 60 and 75 years old with acute or convalescent COVID-19.

The chain employs TRBV24-1 and TRBJ2-3; possibly TRBD1 for D (8 bases). Trimming pared 9 bases from V and 3 bases from J, leaving 15 bases between. The CDR3 totals 14 residues. Germline CDR1 is KGHDR and CDR2 is SFDVKD. For the CDR3, the DNA is TGTGCCACCGGTACAGGGGGGGGGACAGATACGCAGTATTTT. Its protein product is CATGTGGGTDTQYF.

This clone was recorded only once. The chain uses TRBV5-1 and TRBJ1-3; the match to TRBD1 covers 8 bases. From germline, CDR1 is SGHRS and CDR2 YFSETQ. The J segment lost 2 bases and the V segment lost 3 bases, leaving 13 bases of the junction unmatched. This CDR3 spans 18 amino acids. CDR3 sequence (DNA): TGCGCCAGCAGCTGGAATACGATGGACAGGGACCCTGGAAACACCATATATTTT. Translated, it gives CASSWNTMDRDPGNTIYF.

The table lists this clone with a count of one. The same CDR3 arises from other DNA sequences in this sample as well. The V gene is TRBV7-9, the J gene TRBJ2-3; perhaps TRBD1 as D (6 bases). Germline V lookup: CDR1 SEHNR, CDR2 FQNEAQ (reference sequence). V lost 3 bases and J 0 bases, leaving 7 bases between the germline ends. The CDR3 spans 14 residues. CDR3 protein: CASSFGQSTDTQYF. DNA of the CDR3: TGTGCCAGCAGCTTCGGACAGAGCACAGATACGCAGTATTTT. The variable domain in full, completed from reference TRBV7-9 and TRBJ2-3, reads DTGVSQNPRHKITKRGQNVTFRCDPISEHNRLYWYRQTLGQGPEFLTYFQNEAQLEKSRLLSDRFSAERPKGSFSTLEIQRTEQGDSAMYLCASSFGQSTDTQYFGPGTRLTVL.

This chain uses TRBV6-5 with TRBJ2-7; D call uncertain. V dropped 5 bases and J dropped 3 bases, with 14 bases sitting between them. CDR3 size: 14 residues. Germline lookup yields CDR1 MNHEY and CDR2 SVGAGI. The CDR3 DNA reads as TGTGCCAGCAGTCGACAAGTATCGAGCTACGAGCAGTACTTC. It specifies CASSRQVSSYEQYF.

The genes are TRBV15 and TRBJ1-2, with a possible D match to TRBD1 (5 bases). The germline V gene encodes CDR1 LNHNV and CDR2 YYDKDF (reference sequence). CDR3 length equals 14 residues. The germline V and J ends were trimmed by 0 bases and 4 bases, with 9 bases remaining between them. This CDR3 reads CATSRDRQLYGYTF. Here the CDR3 DNA reads TGTGCCACCAGCAGAGATAGACAGCTCTATGGCTACACCTTC.

V and J are TRBV24-1 and TRBJ2-5, with D unresolved. V shed 3 bases and J shed 4 bases, with 2 bases lying between them. There are 11 residues in the CDR3. Germline V gene data show CDR1 as KGHDR and CDR2 as SFDVKD. CDR3 nucleotide sequence: TGTGCCACCAGTGATCTAGAGACCCAGTACTTC. Protein: CATSDLETQYF.

V gene TRBV15 combines with J gene TRBJ1-5, with D uncertain. V was clipped by 0 bases and J by 5 bases, with 2 bases between them. Per germline, CDR1 LNHNV and CDR2 YYDKDF (reference sequence). The length of the CDR3 is 12 residues. The CDR3 DNA follows: TGTGCCACCAGCAGAGACTATCAGCCCCAGCATTTT. Translation gives CATSRDYQPQHF.

This clone was detected once. The J gene is TRBJ1-4, the V gene TRBV6-5; tentative D call: TRBD1 (6 bases). V lost 2 bases to trimming and J lost 10 bases, with 11 bases between them. Germline CDR1 reads MNHEY; CDR2 reads SVGAGI. The CDR3 is 13 amino acids. CDR3 bases: TGTGCCAGCAGTTACCAACAGGGTGGAAAACTGTTTTTT. As protein: CASSYQQGGKLFF.

The chain employs TRBV29-1 and TRBJ2-5; D is possibly TRBD1 (6 bases). Per germline, CDR1 SQVTM and CDR2 ANQGSEA. Trimming took 6 bases from V and 5 from J, leaving 13 bases between them. The CDR3 has 12 residues. The CDR3 region has the DNA TGCAGCGTGCAGGGGAGTGGGGAGACCCAGTACTTC. Translated: CSVQGSGETQYF.

This clone was found once. V and J are TRBV25-1 and TRBJ2-3; D is perhaps TRBD2 (6 bases). The CDR3 totals 16 residues. Trimming removed 2 bases from V and 1 base from J, with 13 bases in between. The germline gives CDR1 MGHDK, CDR2 SYGVNS. CDR3: CASSEPLGGGTDTQYF. CDR3 DNA: TGTGCCAGCAGTGAACCGCTGGGCGGGGGCACAGATACGCAGTATTTT.

This rearrangement joins TRBV3-1 (or the pseudogene TRBV3-2) to TRBJ1-1, with D possibly being TRBD1 (5 bases). Germline CDR1 and CDR2: LGHDT and YNNKEL (reference sequence). V was trimmed by 1 base and J by 3 bases, leaving 9 bases between them. This CDR3 comprises 14 residues. This CDR3 is CASSQASGHTEAFF. The CDR3 coding sequence is TGTGCCAGCAGCCAAGCATCAGGGCACACTGAAGCTTTCTTT.

V is TRBV2 and J is TRBJ1-1; TRBD1 agrees at 8 bases. CDR1 and CDR2 from the germline V gene are SNHLY and FYNNEI. This CDR3 is built from 17 residues. Trimming at V came to 7 bases and at J to 3 bases, leaving 16 bases not matched to a gene. This chain's CDR3 is CASTNRTGQGRDTEAFF. DNA for the CDR3: TGTGCCAGCACTAATAGAACCGGACAGGGACGGGACACTGAAGCTTTCTTT.

J is TRBJ1-1 and V is TRBV30; D may be TRBD1 (6 bases). The germline V gene has CDR1 GTSNPN and CDR2 SVGIG (reference sequence). The CDR3 length is 14 residues. Trimming pared 1 base from V and 4 bases from J, leaving 13 bases between. The CDR3 loop reads CAWSALTGRTEAFF. The CDR3 nucleotides are TGTGCCTGGAGTGCCCTTACAGGGCGCACTGAAGCTTTCTTT. Full variable domain (missing parts from reference TRBV30 and TRBJ1-1): SQTIHQWPATLVQPVGSPLSLECTVEGTSNPNLYWYRQAAGRGLQLLFYSVGIGQISSEVPQNLSASRPQDRQFILSSKKLLLSDSGFYLCAWSALTGRTEAFFGQGTRLTVV.

This clone was found once. The V and J genes are TRBV15 and TRBJ2-7; TRBD1 might be the D (6 bases). The length of the CDR3 is 13 residues. The germline CDR1 and CDR2 sequences are LNHNV and YYDKDF (reference sequence). Deletions cut 8 bases from V and 2 bases from J, with 13 bases between. CDR3 DNA sequence: TGTGCCACCTCCCGGACAGCCGCCTACGAGCAGTACTTC. Amino acid sequence: CATSRTAAYEQYF.

The gene calls are TRBV9 and TRBJ2-3; 10 positions match TRBD2. The length of the CDR3 is 15 residues. Germline V CDR1 and CDR2: SGDLS, YYNGEE. V shed 4 bases and J 0 bases; nucleotides not matched to a gene: 2. CDR3 in amino acids: CASSPTSGSTDTQYF. CDR3 DNA: TGTGCCAGCAGCCCGACTAGCGGGAGCACAGATACGCAGTATTTT.

J is TRBJ2-7 and V is TRBV27; TRBD2 is a possible D gene (7 bases). The CDR3 spans 14 residues. CDR1 and CDR2 (germline): MNHEY, SMNVEV (reference sequence). V shed 2 bases and J shed 5 bases, with 13 bases lying between them. This chain's CDR3 is CASSLRGGENEQYF. CDR3 nucleotides: TGTGCCAGCAGTTTAAGAGGGGGGGAAAACGAGCAGTACTTC.

V usage is TRBV29-1 and J usage is TRBJ2-7; 10 bases align to TRBD1. The CDR3 is made up of 12 amino acids. Germline V gene sequence: CDR1 SQVTM, CDR2 ANQGSEA. The junction had 1 base not matched to a gene; V was cut back by 7 bases and J by 1 base. DNA of the CDR3: TGCAGCGCGGGACAGGGGTCCTACGAGCAGTACTTC. It translates to CSAGQGSYEQYF.

The chain recombines TRBV19 with TRBJ2-5, with TRBD1 identical over 8 bases. Germline values: CDR1 LNHDA, CDR2 SQIVND (reference sequence). This CDR3 spans 15 amino acids. The V segment lost 6 bases and the J segment 7 bases; nucleotides outside the gene matches: 13. CDR3 coding DNA: TGTGCCAGTAGCCTGACAGGGGACGCAAGAGGGACCCAGTACTTC. Translating it yields CASSLTGDARGTQYF.

The chain employs TRBV18 and TRBJ1-1, with 9 bases aligning to TRBD1. The CDR3 is 16 amino acids. Germline V gene sequence: CDR1 KGHSH, CDR2 LQKENI. V was pared by 6 bases and J by 7 bases, with 15 bases of the junction left unmatched. The CDR3 sequence is CASSTLELQGAIEAFF. The CDR3 coding sequence is TGTGCCAGCTCTACCCTCGAACTACAGGGGGCGATTGAAGCTTTCTTT.

The chain recombines TRBV7-3 with TRBJ2-1; 9 bases fit TRBD2. The CDR3 runs to 16 residues. V trimming: 1 base; J trimming: 2 bases; junction bases outside the gene matches: 3. Per germline, CDR1 SGHTA and CDR2 FQGTGA. The CDR3 protein is CASSLNAGGPYNEQFF. As DNA, the CDR3 is TGTGCCAGCAGCTTAAATGCGGGGGGGCCCTACAATGAGCAGTTCTTC.

J is TRBJ1-1 and V is TRBV6-1; D perhaps matches TRBD1 (5 bases). With 3 bases removed from V and 7 bases from J, the gap between germline ends came to 18 bases. The germline V gene encodes CDR1 MNHNS and CDR2 SASEGT. The CDR3 contains 15 residues. The DNA for the CDR3 is TGTGCCAGCAGTGATCATCAAGCTAGGGGTGGTGAAGCTTTCTTT. As protein: CASSDHQARGGEAFF.

The rearrangement joins TRBV20-1 to TRBJ1-5; D ambiguous. V was trimmed by 3 bases and J by 0 bases, leaving 9 bases between them. The germline CDR1 and CDR2 sequences are DFQATT and SNEGSKA (reference sequence). The CDR3 spans 14 residues. CDR3 DNA: TGCAGTGCTAGTAACACAGATAGCAATCAGCCCCAGCATTTT. Protein product: CSASNTDSNQPQHF.

The chain has TRBV19 and TRBJ2-3, with a weak D call TRBD2 (6 bases). This CDR3 is 14 amino acids long. Germline assignment: CDR1 LNHDA and CDR2 SQIVND (reference sequence). The ends were cut back, 5 bases at V and 1 base at J, with 10 bases in the middle. Here the CDR3 DNA reads TGTGCCAGTAGTCGGGGCGGGGGCACAGATACGCAGTATTTT. It yields the protein CASSRGGGTDTQYF. The variable domain in full, with the rest retrieved from reference TRBV19 and TRBJ2-3, is DGGITQSPKYLFRKEGQNVTLSCEQNLNHDAMYWYRQDPGQGLRLIYYSQIVNDFQKGDIAEGYSVSREKKESFPLTVTSAQKNPTAFYLCASSRGGGTDTQYFGPGTRLTVL.

The chain carries TRBV18 and TRBJ1-2; the match to TRBD1 covers 8 bases. This CDR3 region has 13 residues. Germline CDR1 and CDR2: KGHSH and LQKENI. The ends lost 4 bases at V and 4 bases at J; junction bases unmatched: 2. CDR3 loop: CASSLGTGYGYTF. As DNA, the CDR3 is TGTGCCAGCTCACTCGGGACAGGCTATGGCTACACCTTC.

The V and J genes are TRBV6-2 or TRBV6-3 and TRBJ2-3; the match to TRBD2 covers 7 bases. From germline, CDR1 is MNHEY and CDR2 SVGEGT. CDR3 length: 17 residues. With V trimmed by 2 bases and J by 5 bases, 13 bases remained unmatched. The CDR3 region has the DNA TGTGCCAGCAGTTACGGCATAGCGGGTGGCATACTAGATACGCAGTATTTT. Protein sequence: CASSYGIAGGILDTQYF.